Listed below are T cell receptor beta chains from one sample, sequenced in a study of post-analysis software for immune sequencing data. From the PCR reads, TCRdb called clonotypes with MiXCR, one entry per CDR3 protein. The sample consists of a few hundred thousand distinct CDR3 sequences, roughly 35% of them appearing once. The sample taken for sequencing was blood. The receptors were sampled from a girl between 10 and 17 years old with multiple sclerosis. CDR3s include the opening cysteine and the closing phenylalanine or tryptophan. The D gene is left open where the match is weak. Size values are once, few and many counts, or a class for expanded clones, and some rows have none.

clone_size	j_call	cdr3_length	d_call	v_call	cdr3_nt	cdr3_aa
-	TRBJ1-1	18	TRBD1	TRBV4-2	TGTGCCAGCAGCCATATCCGGTGGGACAGGGGAAGGAACACTGAAGCTTTCTTT	CASSHIRWDRGRNTEAFF
-	TRBJ2-3	16	TRBD1	TRBV5-6	TGTGCCAGCAGCTCCCGGGACAGGGGGCTGGAAGATACGCAGTATTTT	CASSSRDRGLEDTQYF
-	TRBJ1-1	12	-	TRBV29-1	TGCAGCGTTGAAGAACAGGGACGTGGAGCTTTCTTT	CSVEEQGRGAFF
-	TRBJ2-7	13	-	TRBV5-1	TGCGCCAGCAGACCGGACAGCTACTACGAGCAGTACTTC	CASRPDSYYEQYF
few	TRBJ1-1	16	TRBD1	TRBV5-1	TGCGCCAGCGGAATCGGACAGGGACACATGAACACTGAAGCTTTCTTT	CASGIGQGHMNTEAFF
-	TRBJ1-2	17	TRBD1	TRBV4-3	TGCGCCAGCAGCCCCCAAGATCCCAGGAGGGGGCGAGGAACGACCACCTTC	CASSPQDPRRGRGTTTF
-	TRBJ1-2	14	TRBD1	TRBV27	TGTGCCAGCAGTTTAGGGGGACAGTCCTATGGCTACACCTTC	CASSLGGQSYGYTF
many	TRBJ2-7	13	TRBD1	TRBV20-1	TGCAGTGCTAGAGATGGACAGGGAAACGAGCAGTACTTC	CSARDGQGNEQYF
-	TRBJ1-5	15	-	TRBV7-8	TGTGCCAGCAGCTTAGTGAGGGTCTCCAATCAGCCCCAGCATTTT	CASSLVRVSNQPQHF
-	TRBJ1-1	14	TRBD1	TRBV11-2	TGTGCCAGCACCCTCCGGGACAGATCCACTGAAGCTTTCTTT	CASTLRDRSTEAFF
-	TRBJ2-3	16	-	TRBV28	TGTGCCAGCAGTAGAGCCGGGTACCTAGGCACAGATACGCAGTATTTT	CASSRAGYLGTDTQYF
-	TRBJ2-7	15	-	TRBV7-9	TGTGCCAGCAGCCTCCGCCAGGGAACTACCTACGAGCAGTACTTC	CASSLRQGTTYEQYF
-	TRBJ2-1	18	TRBD2	TRBV7-3	TGTGCCAGCAGCTTAATCCCAGGACTAGCGGGGGGCCCCAATGAGCAGTTCTTC	CASSLIPGLAGGPNEQFF
-	TRBJ2-1	15	-	TRBV6-2/TRBV6-3	TGTGCCAGCAGTTACCGACAGACTCTTTACAATGAGCAGTTCTTC	CASSYRQTLYNEQFF
once	TRBJ1-2	15	TRBD1	TRBV14	TGTGCCAGCAGGCCAGGGTGGGACAGCGGCTATGGCTACACCTTC	CASRPGWDSGYGYTF
-	TRBJ2-2	16	TRBD2	TRBV5-1	TGCGCCAGCAGCCCCCTCACTAGCGGGGGAACCGGGGAGCTGTTTTTT	CASSPLTSGGTGELFF
-	TRBJ2-1	16	TRBD2	TRBV5-1	TGCGCCAGCAGCGAGGCGCTAGCGGGGATCGACAATGAGCAGTTCTTC	CASSEALAGIDNEQFF
-	TRBJ1-5	15	-	TRBV6-1	TGTGCCAGCAGAGCGAAGGGAGTTAGCAATCAGCCCCAGCATTTT	CASRAKGVSNQPQHF
-	TRBJ2-7	15	-	TRBV12-3/TRBV12-4	TGTGCCAGCAGTCTAGCGTGGGGCTACTCCTACGAGCAGTACTTC	CASSLAWGYSYEQYF
-	TRBJ2-7	15	TRBD2	TRBV6-2/TRBV6-3	TGTGCCAGCAGTAATAGCGGGGGGACCTCCTATGAGCAGTACTTC	CASSNSGGTSYEQYF
-	TRBJ2-5	15	-	TRBV5-1	TGCGCCAGCAGCAATCCGGGACTGATTCAAGAGACCCAGTACTTC	CASSNPGLIQETQYF
few	TRBJ2-5	13	-	TRBV20-1	TGCAGTGCCCACCCCGGAAGAGGAGAGACCCAGTACTTC	CSAHPGRGETQYF
-	TRBJ1-1	16	TRBD1	TRBV27	TGTGCCAGCAGTTTGGGGCCCAGGGGGAAGAACACTGAAGCTTTCTTT	CASSLGPRGKNTEAFF
-	TRBJ2-5	14	-	TRBV12-3/TRBV12-4	TGTGCCAGCAGTTACAGGATTCGAGGAGAGACCCAGTACTTC	CASSYRIRGETQYF
-	TRBJ2-7	18	TRBD2	TRBV4-1	TGCGCCAGCAAGAAGACTAGCGGGGGGGCTAGCTCCTACAATGAGCAGTACTTC	CASKKTSGGASSYNEQYF
-	TRBJ2-5	14	-	TRBV6-2/TRBV6-3	TGTGCCAGCATGCAGGACAGTATCAAAGAGACCCAGTACTTC	CASMQDSIKETQYF
-	TRBJ1-6	15	-	TRBV12-3/TRBV12-4	TGTGCCAGCAGTTCCGCGGGTCGGGATTGGCGGTCCCTCCACTTT	CASSSAGRDWRSLHF
-	TRBJ2-1	16	TRBD2	TRBV18	TGTGCCAGCTCCCCCGGGGCTAGCGGCCTGTACAATGAGCAGTTCTTC	CASSPGASGLYNEQFF
-	TRBJ1-1	16	-	TRBV12-3/TRBV12-4	TGTGCCAGCAGTTTGAATATGATAGGAGGAGACACTGAAGCTTTCTTT	CASSLNMIGGDTEAFF
many	TRBJ2-5	16	TRBD1	TRBV7-2	TGTGCCAGCAGCGCCAACCCGGGACAGGGGCAAGAGACCCAGTACTTC	CASSANPGQGQETQYF
-	TRBJ2-5	15	-	TRBV12-3/TRBV12-4	TGTGCCAGCAGTCTCCGAGTGAGACCCCAAGAGACCCAGTACTTC	CASSLRVRPQETQYF
-	TRBJ1-1	17	-	TRBV12-3/TRBV12-4	TGTGCCAACAGAGTTCCAATGATCGGACAGTTGATCACTGAAGCTTTCTTT	CANRVPMIGQLITEAFF
-	TRBJ1-1	18	-	TRBV12-3/TRBV12-4	TGTGCCAGCAGTCCTCGTACCCCCCAAAGGGGGATGAACACTGAAGCTTTCTTT	CASSPRTPQRGMNTEAFF
-	TRBJ1-3	15	-	TRBV7-2	TGTGCCAGCAGCTTACGGCGGACGTCTGGAAACACCATATATTTT	CASSLRRTSGNTIYF
few	TRBJ2-4	17	TRBD2	TRBV12-3/TRBV12-4	TGTGCCAGCAGTTTAGCTGGGGACTACGCGTCGCGGCACATTCAGTACTTC	CASSLAGDYASRHIQYF
few	TRBJ2-5	13	-	TRBV20-1	TGCAGTGCTAGAGGGGACATCCAAGAGACCCAGTACTTC	CSARGDIQETQYF
-	TRBJ2-7	13	TRBD1	TRBV6-1	TGTGCCAGCAGTGGACAGGGGGCGAACGAGCAGTACTTC	CASSGQGANEQYF
few	TRBJ2-7	14	-	TRBV4-1	TGCGCCAGCAGCCAAGGACCCAGCTCCTACGAGCAGTACTTC	CASSQGPSSYEQYF
few	TRBJ1-2	15	-	TRBV4-1	TGCGCCAGCAGCCAAGGAGAGTCAAGGGACTATGGCTACACCTTC	CASSQGESRDYGYTF
many	TRBJ2-7	13	TRBD1	TRBV29-1	TGCAGCGTTGAAGAAAGACAGGGAAGCGAGCAGTACTTC	CSVEERQGSEQYF
many	TRBJ2-7	13	-	TRBV7-8	TGTGCCAGCAGCATCGGGCCATCCTACGAGCAGTACTTC	CASSIGPSYEQYF
few	TRBJ1-2	15	TRBD1	TRBV6-6	TGTGCCAGCAGTACCGAGGACAGGCCCCGGGGTGGCTACACCTTC	CASSTEDRPRGGYTF
-	TRBJ2-4	14	-	TRBV7-4	TGTGCCAGCAGCTTTCGGGGCGCCAAAAACATTCAGTACTTC	CASSFRGAKNIQYF
many	TRBJ2-7	13	-	TRBV20-1	TGCAGTGCTCTCTCCGACAGCTCCTACGAGCAGTACTTC	CSALSDSSYEQYF
few	TRBJ2-3	14	-	TRBV5-1	TGCGCCAGCAGCTTTACGGGGGCCACAGATACGCAGTATTTT	CASSFTGATDTQYF
-	TRBJ1-2	13	-	TRBV6-6	TGTGCCAGCACCGCCACAGGGAACTATGGCTACACCTTC	CASTATGNYGYTF
-	TRBJ2-1	15	TRBD1	TRBV7-2	TGTGCCAGCAACCGGGACAGGGGTATCTACAATGAGCAGTTCTTC	CASNRDRGIYNEQFF
few	TRBJ2-1	14	-	TRBV6-5	TGTGCCAGCAGTTACTCGATATTCGGCAATGAGCAGTTCTTC	CASSYSIFGNEQFF
-	TRBJ2-1	17	TRBD2	TRBV6-4	TGTGCCAGCAGTGGACCGAGCGGGGGGCTCCCCTACAATGAGCAGTTCTTC	CASSGPSGGLPYNEQFF
few	TRBJ2-1	14	TRBD1	TRBV6-4	TGTGCCAGCAGCCCGGGACAGGGTACTGGTGAGCAGTTCTTC	CASSPGQGTGEQFF
-	TRBJ1-2	15	-	TRBV5-8	TGTGCCAGCAGCTTGGGTGGAAGTTCTCCCTACGGCTACACCTTC	CASSLGGSSPYGYTF
-	TRBJ2-7	16	TRBD1	TRBV4-1	TGCGCCAGCAGCCGGGGACAGCCCCCTATCTCCTACGAGCAGTACTTC	CASSRGQPPISYEQYF
-	TRBJ1-5	14	-	TRBV7-8	TGTGCCAGCAGCCCCCGAAGACTCGATCAGCCCCAGCATTTT	CASSPRRLDQPQHF
-	TRBJ2-3	17	TRBD2	TRBV4-2	TGTGCCAGCAGCCAAGATGCCAGCGGGGGTAGCACAGATACGCAGTATTTT	CASSQDASGGSTDTQYF
few	TRBJ2-1	15	-	TRBV6-6	TGTGCCAGCAGTCGGACGGCCGGCTCCTACAATGAGCAGTTCTTC	CASSRTAGSYNEQFF
-	TRBJ2-1	16	TRBD2	TRBV9	TGTGCCAGCAGCGTAGACCTCTGGACTAGCAACAATGAGCAGTTCTTC	CASSVDLWTSNNEQFF
-	TRBJ2-1	12	-	TRBV15	TGTGCCACCAGCAGAGATCCGGGAGAGCAGTTCTTC	CATSRDPGEQFF
-	TRBJ1-6	15	-	TRBV7-8	TGTGCCAGCAGCTTAAATGGGGAGACGAATTCACCCCTCCACTTT	CASSLNGETNSPLHF
few	TRBJ2-7	13	-	TRBV12-3/TRBV12-4	TGTGCCAGCAGTTTATTAAGGGCCTACGAGCAGTACTTC	CASSLLRAYEQYF